The clone carrying this TCR beta chain was counted only a few times. Clones were sequenced by immunoSEQ multiplex PCR, and TCRdb holds only the in-frame ones, with some missing. The sample has over 150,000 clones; roughly 80% are singletons. The CDR3 is 16 residues long. Trimming took 4 bases from V and 2 from J; bases not matched to a gene: 12. From germline, CDR1 is SGDLS and CDR2 YYNGEE. This entry comes from a study of blood T cell repertoires in COVID-19. Study-wide context: Material from acute and convalescent COVID-19 was sourced from the United States, Italy and Spain.

The TCR was taken from a man aged 70-80 years with acute or convalescent COVID-19. Sample: peripheral blood. The chain is built from TRBV9 and TRBJ2-7; 7 bases align to TRBD1. The DNA of the CDR3 is TGTGCCAGCAGCCGGGGTATCTCCGGGACAGCCTACGAGCAGTACTTC. It specifies CASSRGISGTAYEQYF.